This section outlines one T cell receptor (beta chain) sequence together with its context. The sample belongs to a study of T cells in Graves' hyperthyroidism and ophthalmopathy. This CDR3 is 15 amino acids long. Per germline, CDR1 MDHEN and CDR2 SYDVKM. V shed 4 bases and J 6 bases; nucleotides not matched to a gene: 7. RNA transcripts provided the source from which TCR beta CDR3 regions were amplified. First-round RT-PCR of the TCR CDR3 relied on the HTBI primer set. TCRdb fed the multiplex PCR reads into MiXCR, producing one record per CDR3 protein. The sample shows about 380,000 distinct CDR3 sequences, about 15% of them seen only once.

The receptor comes from a woman in her thirties with Graves' ophthalmopathy. The sequenced material came from blood. The chain joins TRBV28 to TRBJ2-5, with 11 positions matching TRBD1. The CDR3 region is CASSSTGTGGKTQYF. CDR3 coding DNA: TGTGCCAGCAGTTCAACCGGGACAGGGGGAAAGACCCAGTACTTC. Complete variable domain (other parts from reference TRBV28 and TRBJ2-5): DVKVTQSSRYLVKRTGEKVFLECVQDMDHENMFWYRQDPGLGLRLIYFSYDVKMKEKGDIPEGYSVSREKKERFSLILESASTNQTSMYLCASSSTGTGGKTQYFGPGTRLLVL.